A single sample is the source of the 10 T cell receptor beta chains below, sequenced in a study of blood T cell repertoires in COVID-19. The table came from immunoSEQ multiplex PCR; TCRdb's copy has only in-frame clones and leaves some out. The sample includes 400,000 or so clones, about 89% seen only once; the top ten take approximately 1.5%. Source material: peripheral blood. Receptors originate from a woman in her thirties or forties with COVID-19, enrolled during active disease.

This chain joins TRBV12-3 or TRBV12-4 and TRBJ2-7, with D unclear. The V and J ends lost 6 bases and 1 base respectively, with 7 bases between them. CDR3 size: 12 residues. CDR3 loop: CASRHRSYEQYF. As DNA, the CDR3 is TGTGCCAGCAGGCACCGGTCCTACGAGCAGTACTTC.

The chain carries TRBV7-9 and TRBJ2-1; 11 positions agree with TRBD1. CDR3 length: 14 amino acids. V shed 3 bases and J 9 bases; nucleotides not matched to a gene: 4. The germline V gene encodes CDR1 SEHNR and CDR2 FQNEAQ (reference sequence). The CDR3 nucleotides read TGTGCCAGCAGCTTTTCCGGGACAGGGGGTGAGCAGTTCTTC. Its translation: CASSFSGTGGEQFF.

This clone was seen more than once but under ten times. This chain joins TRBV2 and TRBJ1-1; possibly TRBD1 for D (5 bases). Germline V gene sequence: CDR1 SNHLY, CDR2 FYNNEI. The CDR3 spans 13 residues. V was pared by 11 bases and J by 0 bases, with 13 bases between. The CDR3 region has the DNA TGTGCCGTTCTCGTGGACATGAACACTGAAGCTTTCTTT. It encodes CAVLVDMNTEAFF.

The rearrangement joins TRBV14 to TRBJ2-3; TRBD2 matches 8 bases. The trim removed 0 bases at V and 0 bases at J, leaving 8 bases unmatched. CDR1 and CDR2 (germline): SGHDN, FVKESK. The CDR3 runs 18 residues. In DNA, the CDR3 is TGTGCCAGCAGCCAAGATAGGCGGCGGGGGGACAGCACAGATACGCAGTATTTT. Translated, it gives CASSQDRRRGDSTDTQYF.

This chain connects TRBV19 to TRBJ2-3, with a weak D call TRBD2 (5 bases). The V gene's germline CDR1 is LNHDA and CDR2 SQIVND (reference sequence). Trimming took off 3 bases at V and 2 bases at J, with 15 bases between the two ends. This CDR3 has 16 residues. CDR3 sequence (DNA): TGTGCCAGTAGTATGGGTGGGGAGCCCGACACAGATACGCAGTATTTT. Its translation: CASSMGGEPDTDTQYF. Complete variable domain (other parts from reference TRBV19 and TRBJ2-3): DGGITQSPKYLFRKEGQNVTLSCEQNLNHDAMYWYRQDPGQGLRLIYYSQIVNDFQKGDIAEGYSVSREKKESFPLTVTSAQKNPTAFYLCASSMGGEPDTDTQYFGPGTRLTVL.

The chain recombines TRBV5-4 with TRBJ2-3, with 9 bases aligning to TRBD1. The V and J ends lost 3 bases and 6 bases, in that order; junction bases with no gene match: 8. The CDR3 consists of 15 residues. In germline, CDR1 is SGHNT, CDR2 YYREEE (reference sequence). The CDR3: CASSSRDGQGDTQYF. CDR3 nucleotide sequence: TGTGCCAGCAGCTCAAGAGACGGACAGGGGGATACGCAGTATTTT.

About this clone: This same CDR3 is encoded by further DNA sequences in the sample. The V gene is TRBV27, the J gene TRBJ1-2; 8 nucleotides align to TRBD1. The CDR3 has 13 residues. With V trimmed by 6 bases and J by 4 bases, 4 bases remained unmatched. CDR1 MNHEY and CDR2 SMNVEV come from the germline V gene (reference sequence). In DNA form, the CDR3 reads TGTGCCAGCAGCCCCACAGGGGGCTATGGCTACACCTTC. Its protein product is CASSPTGGYGYTF.

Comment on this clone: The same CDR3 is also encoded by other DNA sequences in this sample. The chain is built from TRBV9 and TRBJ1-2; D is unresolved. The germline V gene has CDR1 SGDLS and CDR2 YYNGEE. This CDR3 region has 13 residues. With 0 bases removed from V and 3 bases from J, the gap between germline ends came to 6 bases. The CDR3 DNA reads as TGTGCCAGCAGCGTAGGCCTAGACTATGGCTACACCTTC. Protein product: CASSVGLDYGYTF.

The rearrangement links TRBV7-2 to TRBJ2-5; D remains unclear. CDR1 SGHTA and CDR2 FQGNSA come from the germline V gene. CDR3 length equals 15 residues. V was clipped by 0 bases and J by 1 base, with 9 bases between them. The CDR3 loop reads CASSLARSIQETQYF. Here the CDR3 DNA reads TGTGCCAGCAGCTTAGCACGGAGCATCCAAGAGACCCAGTACTTC.

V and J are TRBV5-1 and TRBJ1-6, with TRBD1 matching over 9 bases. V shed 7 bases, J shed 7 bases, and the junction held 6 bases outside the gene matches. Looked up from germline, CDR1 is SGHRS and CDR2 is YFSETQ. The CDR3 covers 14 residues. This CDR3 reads CASSRDRENSPLHF. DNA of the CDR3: TGCGCCAGCTCACGGGACAGGGAAAATTCACCCCTCCACTTT.